The 2 T cell receptor beta chains below all came from one sample that was sequenced in a study of T cell responses to AZD1222 COVID-19 vaccine (dated by TCRdb to about 2021). This sample's time point label indicates: baseline before first vaccination. Library prep was done by the immunoSEQ multiplex PCR assay. TCRdb obtained this table from immuneACCESS and retained in-frame rearrangements with V and J assigned. These tables miss some clones; where compared with another copy, unresolved V genes account for less than half of the shortfall, and the remainder is unexplained. The sample has about 120,000 clones on record, around 88% of them singletons. The ten most abundant clones make up just over 9.5% of the sample. This material consisted of peripheral blood, taken on day 0 of AZD1222 vaccination. The source of these receptors is an adult in good health.

A single count supports this clone. The rearrangement joins TRBV10-1 to TRBJ2-7; possibly TRBD1 for D (6 bases). The CDR3 is 15 residues long. Trimming shortened V by 1 base and J by 2 bases, and 12 bases separated the two germline ends. The germline gives CDR1 WNHNN, CDR2 SYGVQD (reference sequence). The CDR3 loop reads CASSECGGHPYEQYF. CDR3 in DNA: TGCGCCAGCAGTGAGTGTGGGGGCCACCCCTACGAGCAGTACTTC.

V usage is TRBV2 and J usage is TRBJ1-5; 9 bases are shared with TRBD1. V was clipped by 7 bases and J by 6 bases; unmatched bases: 7. The CDR3 runs to 14 residues. The germline V gene has CDR1 SNHLY and CDR2 FYNNEI. The CDR3 bases are TGTGCCAGCACGCAACAGGGGGCAACTCAGCCCCAGCATTTT. Protein sequence: CASTQQGATQPQHF.